What follows are 24 T cell receptor beta chains derived from one specimen sequenced in a study of cytomegalovirus exposure and HLA in healthy donors. The primer mix had 60 Vbeta and 13 Jbeta primers. The data were produced by immunoSEQ multiplex PCR, yet TCRdb's version contains in-frame clones alone and is incomplete. The table records around 120,000 clones, 80% of them present only once. The sequenced material came from PBMCs. The receptors were gathered from a female donor in good health and CMV-seropositive.

V is TRBV28 and J is TRBJ1-6, with 7 nucleotides matching TRBD1. The V gene's germline CDR1 is MDHEN and CDR2 SYDVKM. CDR3 length: 16 residues. V lost 3 bases to trimming and J lost 13 bases; unmatched junction nucleotides: 15. The CDR3 coding sequence is TGTGCCAGCAGTTTCTACAGGGGCCCCGCCCTTATGCCCCTCCACTTT. This encodes CASSFYRGPALMPLHF.

This chain joins TRBV6-5 and TRBJ2-5, with D tentatively TRBD2 (6 bases). Matching the DNA end better, TRBJ2-7 makes the J call doubtful. CDR3 length equals 15 residues. The germline gives CDR1 MNHEY, CDR2 SVGAGI. As DNA, the CDR3 is TGTGCCAGCAGACCAGACCGCCTAGCGTCGCTCGAGCAGTACTTC. Protein sequence: CASRPDRLASLEQYF.

The V call is TRBV6-5, the J call TRBJ1-5; D not certain. V lost 5 bases to trimming and J lost 4 bases, with 9 bases between them. CDR1 MNHEY and CDR2 SVGAGI come from the germline V gene. CDR3 length equals 13 residues. The chain's CDR3 is CASSKSRNQPQHF. The CDR3 region has the DNA TGTGCCAGCAGTAAGAGTCGGAATCAGCCCCAGCATTTT.

This clone has a handful of counts. This sequence joins TRBV7-2 and TRBJ2-3, with TRBD2 matching 15 bases. The CDR3 length is 18 residues. Germline V gene sequence: CDR1 SGHTA, CDR2 FQGNSA. The ends lost 4 bases at V and 0 bases at J; junction bases unmatched: 5. CDR3 sequence (DNA): TGTGCCAGCAGCTCCGGGACTAGCGGGGGGCTTAGCACAGATACGCAGTATTTT. Protein sequence: CASSSGTSGGLSTDTQYF.

The CDR3 DNA sequence: TGTGCCAGCAGCTACGGGCCCGGGGGGGCGCTATCAGAGACCCAGTACTTC. Its translation: CASSYGPGGALSETQYF. The chain recombines TRBV7-3 with TRBJ2-5, with 8 bases matching TRBD2. With 4 bases clipped from V and 4 bases from J, the junction kept 14 bases outside the gene matches. From germline, CDR1 is SGHTA and CDR2 FQGTGA. The CDR3 sequence is 17 residues long.

The chain uses TRBV30 and TRBJ1-2, with D hard to call. Trimming removed 8 bases from V and 4 bases from J, with 11 bases in between. Germline assignment: CDR1 GTSNPN and CDR2 SVGIG (reference sequence). The CDR3 length is 11 residues. CDR3 sequence reads: CATEIFYGYTF. The CDR3 region has the DNA TGTGCCACAGAGATTTTCTATGGCTACACCTTC. Together with reference TRBV30 and TRBJ1-2, the CDR3 gives the full variable domain: SQTIHQWPATLVQPVGSPLSLECTVEGTSNPNLYWYRQAAGRGLQLLFYSVGIGQISSEVPQNLSASRPQDRQFILSSKKLLLSDSGFYLCATEIFYGYTFGSGTRLTVV.

The V call is TRBV2, the J call TRBJ1-5; the D is unclear. Per the germline V gene, CDR1 is SNHLY and CDR2 is FYNNEI. Trimming pared 8 bases from V and 6 bases from J, leaving 17 bases between. The CDR3 contains 14 residues. CDR3 bases: TGTGCCAGCCAGAGGGCCGGCGGGCCTCAGCCCCAGCATTTT. As protein: CASQRAGGPQPQHF.

The chain recombines TRBV7-3 with TRBJ2-5; TRBD2 is a possible D gene (5 bases). Germline-derived CDR1 and CDR2 are SGHTA and FQGTGA. CDR3 length equals 17 residues. The V end lost 0 bases, the J end lost 5 bases, and 19 bases lay between the germline ends. In nucleotides, the CDR3 is TGTGCCAGCAGCTTAACGTTCCGGGGTCCATATCAGGAGACCCAGTACTTC. It yields the protein CASSLTFRGPYQETQYF.

The gene calls are TRBV7-2 and TRBJ2-5, with 13 bases identical to TRBD2. There are 18 residues in the CDR3. Germline-derived CDR1 and CDR2 are SGHTA and FQGNSA. V lost 7 bases to trimming and J lost 4 bases; unmatched junction nucleotides: 15. CDR3 DNA: TGTGCCAGCACCAAAGGGGGGACTAGCGGGGCCAGACGAGAGACCCAGTACTTC. Its translation is CASTKGGTSGARRETQYF.

This clone was seen a few times. The same CDR3 is also encoded by other DNA sequences in this sample. The chain combines TRBV6-6 with TRBJ1-1; TRBD1 aligns across 7 bases. Germline V CDR1 and CDR2: MNHNY, SVGAGI (reference sequence). Trimming took 5 bases from V and 0 from J; bases not matched to a gene: 3. The CDR3 extends over 14 amino acids. DNA of the CDR3: TGTGCCAGCAGTCGGGACAGTTTGAACACTGAAGCTTTCTTT. This codes for CASSRDSLNTEAFF.

This rearrangement joins TRBV7-8 to TRBJ2-7; TRBD1 matches 8 bases. Trimming took 1 base from V and 5 from J; bases not matched to a gene: 7. The CDR3 consists of 15 residues. Germline assignment: CDR1 SGHVS and CDR2 FQNEAQ. CDR3 sequence reads: CASSLGGQGEDEQYF. As DNA, the CDR3 is TGTGCCAGCAGCTTAGGAGGACAGGGCGAAGACGAGCAGTACTTC.

The genes are TRBV30 and TRBJ1-4, with D uncertain. Looked up from germline, CDR1 is GTSNPN and CDR2 is SVGIG (reference sequence). The CDR3 contains 11 residues. Trimming stripped 2 bases from V and 7 bases from J, with 5 bases between. The CDR3 protein is CAWSTSEKLFF. The CDR3 coding sequence is TGTGCCTGGAGTACATCTGAAAAACTGTTTTTT. Drawing the rest from reference TRBV30 and TRBJ1-4, the complete variable domain is SQTIHQWPATLVQPVGSPLSLECTVEGTSNPNLYWYRQAAGRGLQLLFYSVGIGQISSEVPQNLSASRPQDRQFILSSKKLLLSDSGFYLCAWSTSEKLFFGSGTQLSVL.

The genes are TRBV6-1 and TRBJ2-7, with D uncertain. Deletions cut 2 bases from V and 3 bases from J, with 8 bases between. CDR1 is MNHNS and CDR2 is SASEGT in the germline V gene. The CDR3 has 13 amino acids. The CDR3: CASSESQFYEQYF. The CDR3 nucleotides read TGTGCCAGCAGTGAATCCCAGTTCTACGAGCAGTACTTC.

The CDR3 sequence: CASSLTGGNQPQHF. The CDR3 coding sequence is TGTGCCAGCAGCCTAACAGGGGGCAATCAGCCCCAGCATTTT. This sequence joins TRBV28 and TRBJ1-5; 7 bases align to TRBD1. The ends lost 6 bases at V and 2 bases at J; junction bases unmatched: 4. The CDR3 is 14 residues long. Germline CDR1 is MDHEN and CDR2 is SYDVKM.

The rearrangement joins TRBV4-2 to TRBJ2-2; 11 bases fit TRBD2. With 3 bases clipped from V and 4 bases from J, the junction kept 7 bases outside the gene matches. This CDR3 region has 17 residues. CDR1 and CDR2 from the germline V gene are LGHNA and YNFKEQ. The CDR3 loop is CASSQPTSGGFTGELFF. CDR3 bases: TGTGCCAGCAGCCAGCCTACTAGCGGGGGATTCACCGGGGAGCTGTTTTTT.

The V gene is TRBV29-1, the J gene TRBJ2-5; TRBD2 matches 9 bases. The CDR3 is made up of 12 amino acids. Germline assignment: CDR1 SQVTM and CDR2 ANQGSEA. V lost 7 bases, J lost 3 bases, and 3 bases stayed unmatched. CDR3: CSALAGEETQYF. As DNA, the CDR3 is TGCAGCGCCTTAGCGGGGGAAGAGACCCAGTACTTC.

A remark on this clone: Other DNA variants within this sample encode the same CDR3. The CDR3, as DNA: TGTGCCAGCAGTTACTCGGGAGTAGGGACTGAAGCTTTCTTT. This gives the protein CASSYSGVGTEAFF. The rearrangement joins TRBV6-5 to TRBJ1-1; unclear D gene. Germline CDR1 MNHEY, CDR2 SVGAGI. The CDR3 has 14 residues. V lost 0 bases and J 5 bases, leaving 10 bases between the germline ends.

This clone was recorded only once. The V call is TRBV18, the J call TRBJ2-7, with D possibly TRBD1 on 6 matching bases. Germline CDR1 is KGHSH and CDR2 is LQKENI. This CDR3 contains 15 residues. V was clipped by 3 bases and J by 5 bases, with 17 bases between them. Here the CDR3 reads CASSPLPGHPNEQYF. The CDR3, as DNA: TGTGCCAGCTCACCGCTTCCGGGACACCCAAACGAGCAGTACTTC. Full variable domain (rest looked up from reference TRBV18 and TRBJ2-7): NAGVMQNPRHLVRRRGQEARLRCSPMKGHSHVYWYRQLPEEGLKFMVYLQKENIIDESGMPKERFSAEFPKEGPSILRIQQVVRGDSAAYFCASSPLPGHPNEQYFGPGTRLTVT.

J is TRBJ1-6 and V is TRBV15; tentative D call: TRBD1 (5 bases). Germline CDR1 is LNHNV and CDR2 is YYDKDF (reference sequence). V shed 0 bases and J shed 15 bases, with 15 bases lying between them. CDR3 length: 14 residues. The CDR3 protein is CATSRDVQGGLLHF. The CDR3 nucleotides read TGTGCCACCAGCAGAGATGTGCAGGGAGGGCTCCTCCACTTT.

This clone was detected only once. J is TRBJ1-5 and V is TRBV30, with unresolved D. CDR3 size: 13 residues. V lost 0 bases and J lost 4, with 7 bases in between. The germline V gene encodes CDR1 GTSNPN and CDR2 SVGIG (reference sequence). CDR3 sequence reads: CAWSVTSNQPQHF. DNA for the CDR3: TGTGCCTGGAGTGTAACCAGTAATCAGCCCCAGCATTTT.

Remarks on this clone: Without the conserved terminal phenylalanine or tryptophan, this CDR3 likely stems from a read error. V usage is TRBV5-4 and J usage is TRBJ1-1, with 7 bases lining up with TRBD1. This CDR3 is built from 13 residues. V shed 7 bases, J shed 2 bases, and the junction held 5 bases outside the gene matches. CDR1 and CDR2 from the germline V gene are SGHNT and YYREEE (reference sequence). The CDR3 coding sequence is TGTGCCAGCGAGACAGGGCTAAACACTGAAGCTTTCCTT. It is translated as CASETGLNTEAFL.

The chain has TRBV9 and TRBJ1-4, with D maybe TRBD1 (5 bases). Deletions cut 4 bases from V and 4 bases from J, with 17 bases between. This CDR3 region has 16 residues. Looked up from germline, CDR1 is SGDLS and CDR2 is YYNGEE. The CDR3 nucleotides read TGTGCCAGCAGCCCCCAGAGCGGGGCGCATAATGAAAAACTGTTTTTT. Protein: CASSPQSGAHNEKLFF. Supplemented by reference TRBV9 and TRBJ1-4, the full variable domain reads DSGVTQTPKHLITATGQRVTLRCSPRSGDLSVYWYQQSLDQGLQFLIQYYNGEERAKGNILERFSAQQFPDLHSELNLSSLELGDSALYFCASSPQSGAHNEKLFFGSGTQLSVL.

The chain is built from TRBV5-1 and TRBJ2-7; maybe TRBD1 (5 bases). Deletions cut 0 bases from V and 3 bases from J, with 7 bases between. CDR3 length: 13 residues. Per the germline V gene, CDR1 is SGHRS and CDR2 is YFSETQ. In nucleotides, the CDR3 is TGCGCCAGCAGCTTGGAGGGGAACTACGAGCAGTACTTC. Protein sequence: CASSLEGNYEQYF.

V and J are TRBV7-8 and TRBJ1-1; 10 positions match TRBD1. CDR1 and CDR2 (germline): SGHVS, FQNEAQ. After removal of 5 bases from V and 5 bases from J, the junction contained 5 bases not matched to a gene. The CDR3 extends over 14 amino acids. This chain's CDR3 is CASSIGQGGTEAFF. CDR3 bases: TGTGCCAGCAGCATAGGACAGGGGGGAACTGAAGCTTTCTTT.